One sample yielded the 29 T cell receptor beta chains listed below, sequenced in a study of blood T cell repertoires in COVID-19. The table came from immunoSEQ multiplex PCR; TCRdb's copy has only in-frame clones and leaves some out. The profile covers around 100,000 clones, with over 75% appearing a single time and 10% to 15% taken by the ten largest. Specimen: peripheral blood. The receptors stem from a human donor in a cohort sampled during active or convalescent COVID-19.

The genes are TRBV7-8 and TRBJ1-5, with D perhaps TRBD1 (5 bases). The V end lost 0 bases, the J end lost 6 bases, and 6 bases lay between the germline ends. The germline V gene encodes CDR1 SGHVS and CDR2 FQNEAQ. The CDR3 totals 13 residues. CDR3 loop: CASSLAQGQPQHF. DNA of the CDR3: TGTGCCAGCAGCTTAGCGCAGGGTCAGCCCCAGCATTTT.

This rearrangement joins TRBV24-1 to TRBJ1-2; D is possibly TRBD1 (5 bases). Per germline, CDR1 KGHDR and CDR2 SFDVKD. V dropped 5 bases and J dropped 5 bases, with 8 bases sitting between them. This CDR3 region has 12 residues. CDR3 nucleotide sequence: TGTGCCACCAGTGGCGGGGGGTATGGCTACACCTTC. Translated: CATSGGGYGYTF.

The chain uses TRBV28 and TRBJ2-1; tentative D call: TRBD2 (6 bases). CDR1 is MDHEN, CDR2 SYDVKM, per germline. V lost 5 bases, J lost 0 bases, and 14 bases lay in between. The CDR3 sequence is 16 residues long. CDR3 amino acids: CASSLIGGSSYNEQFF. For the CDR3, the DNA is TGTGCCAGCAGTCTTATTGGGGGGAGCTCCTACAATGAGCAGTTCTTC.

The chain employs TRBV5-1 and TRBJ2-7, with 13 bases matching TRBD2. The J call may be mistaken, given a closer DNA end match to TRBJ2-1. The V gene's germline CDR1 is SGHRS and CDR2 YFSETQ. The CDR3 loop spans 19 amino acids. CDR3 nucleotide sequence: TGCGCCAGCAGCTTGGGGGGGACTAGCGGGGCGACTAGCTCCTACGAGCAGTTCTTC. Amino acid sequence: CASSLGGTSGATSSYEQFF.

This CDR3 is CASRAPGDYGYTF. Written as DNA, the CDR3 is TGTGCCAGCAGGGCCCCAGGGGACTATGGCTACACCTTC. This chain joins TRBV27 and TRBJ1-2, with a weak D call TRBD1 (6 bases). The CDR3 sequence is 13 residues long. Between the trimmed V and J ends, which lost 6 bases and 3 bases, there was a span of 11 bases. Germline CDR1 MNHEY, CDR2 SMNVEV (reference sequence).

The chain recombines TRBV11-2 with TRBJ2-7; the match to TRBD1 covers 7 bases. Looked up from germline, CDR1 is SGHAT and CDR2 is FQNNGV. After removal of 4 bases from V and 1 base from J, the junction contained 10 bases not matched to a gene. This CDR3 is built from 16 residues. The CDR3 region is CASSSGQTGRSYEQYF. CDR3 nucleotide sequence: TGTGCCAGCAGCTCCGGGCAGACAGGGCGGTCCTACGAGCAGTACTTC.

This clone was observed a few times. CDR3 DNA: TGTGCCAGTAGCGACCAGGGCCAGCCCCAGCATTTT. Encoded protein: CASSDQGQPQHF. This chain uses TRBV19 with TRBJ1-5; D is perhaps TRBD1 (5 bases). V was clipped by 6 bases and J by 7 bases, with 10 bases between them. The CDR3 length is 12 residues. Germline loops: CDR1 LNHDA, CDR2 SQIVND (reference sequence).

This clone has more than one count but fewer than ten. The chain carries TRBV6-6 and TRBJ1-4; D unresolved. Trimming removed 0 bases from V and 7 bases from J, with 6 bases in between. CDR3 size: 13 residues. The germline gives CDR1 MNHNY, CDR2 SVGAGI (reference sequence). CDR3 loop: CASSYSLSEKLFF. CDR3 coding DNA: TGTGCCAGCAGTTACTCCCTCAGTGAAAAACTGTTTTTT.

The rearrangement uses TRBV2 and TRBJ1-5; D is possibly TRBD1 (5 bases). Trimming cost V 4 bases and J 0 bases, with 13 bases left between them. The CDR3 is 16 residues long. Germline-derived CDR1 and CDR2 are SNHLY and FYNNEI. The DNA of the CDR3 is TGTGCCAGCAGTGCAGCACACAGGAATAGCAATCAGCCCCAGCATTTT. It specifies CASSAAHRNSNQPQHF.

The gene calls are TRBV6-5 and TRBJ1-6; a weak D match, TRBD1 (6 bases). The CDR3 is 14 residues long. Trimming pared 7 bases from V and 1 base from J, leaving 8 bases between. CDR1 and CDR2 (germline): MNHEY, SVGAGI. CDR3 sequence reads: CASKRGSYNSPLHF. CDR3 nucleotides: TGTGCCAGCAAGAGGGGGTCCTATAATTCACCCCTCCACTTT.

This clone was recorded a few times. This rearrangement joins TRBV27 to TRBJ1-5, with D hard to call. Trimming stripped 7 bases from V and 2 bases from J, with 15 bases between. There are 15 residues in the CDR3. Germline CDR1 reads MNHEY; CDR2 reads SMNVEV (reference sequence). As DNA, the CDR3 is TGTGCCAGCACCCCGGACCCGGAGGGCAATCAGCCCCAGCATTTT. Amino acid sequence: CASTPDPEGNQPQHF.

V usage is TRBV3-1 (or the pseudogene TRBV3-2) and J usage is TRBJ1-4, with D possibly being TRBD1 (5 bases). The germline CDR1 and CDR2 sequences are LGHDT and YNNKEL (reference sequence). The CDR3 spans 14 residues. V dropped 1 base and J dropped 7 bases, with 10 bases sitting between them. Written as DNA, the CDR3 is TGTGCCAGCAGCCAAGGTTTAACAGGTGAAAAACTGTTTTTT. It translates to CASSQGLTGEKLFF.

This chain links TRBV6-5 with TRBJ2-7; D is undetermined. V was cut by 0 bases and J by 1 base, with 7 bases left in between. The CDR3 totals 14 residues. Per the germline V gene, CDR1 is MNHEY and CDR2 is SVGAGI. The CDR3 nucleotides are TGTGCCAGCAGTTACTCCCGCAGTTCCTACGAGCAGTACTTC. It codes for CASSYSRSSYEQYF.

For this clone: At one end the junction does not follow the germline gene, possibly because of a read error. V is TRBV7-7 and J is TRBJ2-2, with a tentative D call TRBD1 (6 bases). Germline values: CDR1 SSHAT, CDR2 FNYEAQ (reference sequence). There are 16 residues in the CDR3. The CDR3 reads CASSLVSGAPSGELFF. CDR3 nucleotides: TGTGCTAGCAGCTTAGTTTCAGGGGCCCCCTCCGGGGAGCTGTTTTTT.

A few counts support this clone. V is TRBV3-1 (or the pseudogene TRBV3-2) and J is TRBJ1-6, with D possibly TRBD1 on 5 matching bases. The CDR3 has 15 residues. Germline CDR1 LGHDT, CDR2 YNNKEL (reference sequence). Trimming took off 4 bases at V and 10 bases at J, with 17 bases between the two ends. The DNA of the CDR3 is TGTGCCAGCAGCCCGGGCCTAACAGGTCGATCACCCCTCCACTTT. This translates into CASSPGLTGRSPLHF.

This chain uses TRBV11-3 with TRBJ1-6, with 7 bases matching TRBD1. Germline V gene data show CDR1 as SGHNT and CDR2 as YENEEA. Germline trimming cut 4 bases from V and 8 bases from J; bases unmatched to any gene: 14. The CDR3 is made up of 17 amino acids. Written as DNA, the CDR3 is TGTGCCAGCAGCTCCTCGGATCCAGGGGGGATGGATTCACCCCTCCACTTT. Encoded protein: CASSSSDPGGMDSPLHF.

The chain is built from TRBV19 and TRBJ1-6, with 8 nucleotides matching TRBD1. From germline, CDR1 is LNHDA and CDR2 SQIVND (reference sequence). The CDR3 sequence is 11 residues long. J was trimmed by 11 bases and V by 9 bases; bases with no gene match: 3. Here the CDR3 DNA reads TGTGCCAGCGGACAGGGACCACCCCTCCACTTT. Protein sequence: CASGQGPPLHF. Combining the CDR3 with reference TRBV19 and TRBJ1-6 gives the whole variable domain DGGITQSPKYLFRKEGQNVTLSCEQNLNHDAMYWYRQDPGQGLRLIYYSQIVNDFQKGDIAEGYSVSREKKESFPLTVTSAQKNPTAFYLCASGQGPPLHFGNGTRLTVT.

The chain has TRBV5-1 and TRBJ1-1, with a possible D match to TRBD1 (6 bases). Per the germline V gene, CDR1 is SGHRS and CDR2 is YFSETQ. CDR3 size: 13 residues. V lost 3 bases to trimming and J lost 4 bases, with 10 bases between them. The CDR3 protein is CASSSSGVTEAFF. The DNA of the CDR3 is TGCGCCAGCAGCTCCTCAGGGGTCACTGAAGCTTTCTTT.

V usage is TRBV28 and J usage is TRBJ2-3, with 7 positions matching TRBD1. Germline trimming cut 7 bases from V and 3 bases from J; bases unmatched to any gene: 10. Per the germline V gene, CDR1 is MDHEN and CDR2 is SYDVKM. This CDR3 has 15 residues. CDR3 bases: TGTGCCAGCACTGACAGGGTGGTGCCGACAGATACGCAGTATTTT. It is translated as CASTDRVVPTDTQYF.

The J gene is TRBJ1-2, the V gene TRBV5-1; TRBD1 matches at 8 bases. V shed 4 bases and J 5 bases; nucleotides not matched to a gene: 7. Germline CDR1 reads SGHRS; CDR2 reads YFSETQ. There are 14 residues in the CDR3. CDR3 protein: CASSIRTGRYGYTF. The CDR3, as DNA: TGCGCCAGCAGCATCAGGACAGGGCGTTATGGCTACACCTTC.

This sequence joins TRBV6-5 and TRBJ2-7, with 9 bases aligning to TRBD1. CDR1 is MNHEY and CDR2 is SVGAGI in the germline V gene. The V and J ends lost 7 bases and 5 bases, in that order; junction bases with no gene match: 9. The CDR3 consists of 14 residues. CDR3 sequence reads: CASKMNRGLDEQYF. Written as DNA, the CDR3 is TGTGCCAGCAAGATGAACAGGGGGCTCGACGAGCAGTACTTC.

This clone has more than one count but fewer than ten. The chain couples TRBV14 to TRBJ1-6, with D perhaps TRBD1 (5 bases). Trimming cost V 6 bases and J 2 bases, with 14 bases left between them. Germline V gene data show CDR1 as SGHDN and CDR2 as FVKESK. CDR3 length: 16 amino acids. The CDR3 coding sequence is TGTGCCAGCAGTCCTGCGGGGGGAGCCTATAATTCACCCCTCCACTTT. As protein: CASSPAGGAYNSPLHF.

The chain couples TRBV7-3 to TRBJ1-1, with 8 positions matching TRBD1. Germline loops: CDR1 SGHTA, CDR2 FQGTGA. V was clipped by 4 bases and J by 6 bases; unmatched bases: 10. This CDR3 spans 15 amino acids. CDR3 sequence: CASSCPGQGRSEAFF. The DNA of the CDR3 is TGTGCCAGCAGCTGTCCCGGACAGGGAAGGTCTGAAGCTTTCTTT.

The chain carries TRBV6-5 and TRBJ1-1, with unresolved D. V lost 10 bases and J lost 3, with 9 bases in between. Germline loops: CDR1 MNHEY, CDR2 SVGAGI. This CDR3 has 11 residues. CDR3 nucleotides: TGTGCCACCCTTCGGGACACTGAAGCTTTCTTT. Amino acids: CATLRDTEAFF.

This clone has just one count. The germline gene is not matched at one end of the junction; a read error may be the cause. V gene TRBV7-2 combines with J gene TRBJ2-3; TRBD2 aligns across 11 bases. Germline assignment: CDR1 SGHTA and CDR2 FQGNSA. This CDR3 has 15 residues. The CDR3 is CASSLAGGREDTQYF. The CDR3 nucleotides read TGTGCCAGCAGTTTAGCGGGGGGGCGGGAAGATACGCAGTATTTT. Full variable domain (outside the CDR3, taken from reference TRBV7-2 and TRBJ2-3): GAGVSQSPSNKVTEKGKDVELRCDPISGHTALYWYRQSLGQGLEFLIYFQGNSAPDKSGLPSDRFSAERTGGSVSTLTIQRTQQEDSAVYLCASSLAGGREDTQYFGPGTRLTVL.

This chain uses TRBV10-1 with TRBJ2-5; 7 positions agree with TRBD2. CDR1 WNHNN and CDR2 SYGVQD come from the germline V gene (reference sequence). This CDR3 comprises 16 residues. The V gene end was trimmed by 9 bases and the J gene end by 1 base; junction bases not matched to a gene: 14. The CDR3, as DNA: TGCGCCAGTGGACTAGGGCTACCCTACGCCCAAGAGACCCAGTACTTC. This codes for CASGLGLPYAQETQYF.

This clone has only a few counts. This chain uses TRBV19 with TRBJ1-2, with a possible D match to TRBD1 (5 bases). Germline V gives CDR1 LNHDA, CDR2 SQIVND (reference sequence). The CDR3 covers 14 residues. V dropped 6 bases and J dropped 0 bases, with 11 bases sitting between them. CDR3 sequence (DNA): TGTGCCAGTAGAAGGCAGGGTTCTAACTATGGCTACACCTTC. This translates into CASRRQGSNYGYTF.

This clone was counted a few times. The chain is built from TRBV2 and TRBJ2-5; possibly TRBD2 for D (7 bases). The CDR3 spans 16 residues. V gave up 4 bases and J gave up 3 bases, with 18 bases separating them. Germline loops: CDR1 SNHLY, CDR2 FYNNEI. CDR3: CASSGRGGGREETQYF. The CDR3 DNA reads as TGTGCCAGCAGTGGGAGGGGGGGCGGTAGGGAAGAGACCCAGTACTTC.

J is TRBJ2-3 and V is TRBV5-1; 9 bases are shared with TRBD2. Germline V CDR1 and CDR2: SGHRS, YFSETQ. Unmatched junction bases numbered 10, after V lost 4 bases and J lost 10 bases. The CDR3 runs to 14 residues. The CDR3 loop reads CASSPGLAGSAQYF. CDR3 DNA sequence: TGCGCCAGCAGCCCGGGACTAGCTGGAAGTGCGCAGTATTTT.